What follows are 24 T cell receptor beta chains derived from one specimen sequenced in a study of CD8 T cells in Susac syndrome. Random hexamers served to reverse transcribe about 0.5 to 1 ug RNA. Via MiXCR, TCRdb re-called the immunoSEQ multiplex PCR reads, giving one row per CDR3 protein. The sample carries about 130,000 distinct CDR3 sequences, more than 90% recorded once. Sequencing was done on a sample of CD4+ T cells from PBMCs. These receptors were obtained from a human donor in good health.

This clonotype showed up just a few times. The chain links TRBV3-1 to TRBJ1-1; D remains unclear. This CDR3 is built from 14 residues. The germline V gene encodes CDR1 LGHDT and CDR2 YNNKEL (reference sequence). The germline V and J ends were trimmed by 0 bases and 5 bases, with 10 bases remaining between them. CDR3 sequence reads: CASSQEGRVTEAFF. In DNA, the CDR3 is TGTGCCAGCAGCCAAGAGGGCCGCGTTACTGAAGCTTTCTTT.

V is TRBV7-2 and J is TRBJ1-1; no clear D gene. Per the germline V gene, CDR1 is SGHTA and CDR2 is FQGNSA. Trimming left V 2 bases short and J 1 base short, with 8 bases between. CDR3 length equals 14 residues. In DNA form, the CDR3 reads TGTGCCAGCAGCTTATTCGGCAGGAACACTGAAGCTTTCTTT. Translating it yields CASSLFGRNTEAFF.

The chain is built from TRBV2 and TRBJ1-1; D is undetermined. V was shortened by 7 bases and J by 10 bases, with 16 bases between the two germline ends. Germline CDR1 and CDR2: SNHLY and FYNNEI. This CDR3 comprises 12 residues. CDR3 sequence reads: CASKVESRGAFF. CDR3 sequence (DNA): TGTGCCAGCAAGGTAGAGTCCCGGGGAGCTTTCTTT.

This chain links TRBV18 with TRBJ2-1, with TRBD2 identical over 8 bases. CDR3 length: 16 amino acids. Germline CDR1 is KGHSH and CDR2 is LQKENI. V dropped 2 bases and J dropped 8; count of bases not matched to a gene: 11. CDR3 in amino acids: CASSPEVAGGRHEQFF. The CDR3 bases are TGTGCCAGCTCACCAGAGGTCGCGGGGGGTAGACATGAGCAGTTCTTC. Combining the CDR3 with reference TRBV18 and TRBJ2-1 gives the whole variable domain NAGVMQNPRHLVRRRGQEARLRCSPMKGHSHVYWYRQLPEEGLKFMVYLQKENIIDESGMPKERFSAEFPKEGPSILRIQQVVRGDSAAYFCASSPEVAGGRHEQFFGPGTRLTVL.

Here the CDR3 DNA reads TGTGCCAGCAGCCACTTAGCGGGAAGGTACACCGGGGAGCTGTTTTTT. Encoded protein: CASSHLAGRYTGELFF. This chain connects TRBV7-2 to TRBJ2-2, with 8 bases identical to TRBD2. The trim removed 5 bases at V and 3 bases at J, leaving 8 bases unmatched. CDR1 is SGHTA, CDR2 FQGNSA, per germline. This CDR3 spans 16 amino acids.

V usage is TRBV20-1 and J usage is TRBJ2-7; the D gene is possibly TRBD2 (7 bases). This CDR3 is 15 amino acids long. V gave up 1 base and J gave up 2 bases, with 15 bases separating them. Germline V gives CDR1 DFQATT, CDR2 SNEGSKA (reference sequence). CDR3 nucleotides: TGCAGTGCTAGAGGAAGAGGGAGGGGGACCTACGAGCAGTACTTC. This encodes CSARGRGRGTYEQYF.

This chain uses TRBV7-2 with TRBJ2-7, with D possibly being TRBD2 (6 bases). Germline-derived CDR1 and CDR2 are SGHTA and FQGNSA. The V gene lost 5 bases and the J gene lost 4 bases, with 15 bases spanning the gap. The CDR3 is 14 amino acids. The CDR3 region is CASSQRIAEYEQYF. The CDR3 bases are TGTGCCAGCAGCCAGCGTATAGCGGAGTACGAGCAGTACTTC.

The V call is TRBV19, the J call TRBJ1-1; 9 bases are shared with TRBD1. Germline V gene lookup returns CDR1 LNHDA and CDR2 SQIVND (reference sequence). This CDR3 has 15 amino acids. With 4 bases clipped from V and 0 bases from J, the junction kept 3 bases outside the gene matches. The CDR3 nucleotides read TGTGCCAGTAGTAGGACAGGGGCCATGAACACTGAAGCTTTCTTT. This sequence encodes CASSRTGAMNTEAFF.

The chain carries TRBV6-1 and TRBJ2-6; TRBD2 aligns across 10 bases. Germline CDR1 is MNHNS and CDR2 is SASEGT. This CDR3 region has 22 residues. V lost 0 bases and J lost 0; bases outside the gene matches: 14. As DNA, the CDR3 is TGTGCCAGCAGTGAAGCGCCAGCTCTAGCGGGAGCCGCCGGCTCTGGGGCCAACGTCCTGACTTTC. Translated: CASSEAPALAGAAGSGANVLTF.

V is TRBV7-8 and J is TRBJ2-6; D unresolved. The CDR3 extends over 16 amino acids. Per the germline V gene, CDR1 is SGHVS and CDR2 is FQNEAQ. The germline V and J ends were trimmed by 3 bases and 0 bases, with 9 bases remaining between them. The CDR3 nucleotides are TGTGCCAGCAGCTTTACAGTGCTCTCTGGGGCCAACGTCCTGACTTTC. Translated, it gives CASSFTVLSGANVLTF.

The genes are TRBV4-1 and TRBJ2-5; D is undetermined. The germline V gene encodes CDR1 MGHRA and CDR2 YSYEKL. The CDR3 contains 13 residues. Deletions cut 1 base from V and 2 bases from J, with 5 bases between. DNA for the CDR3: TGCGCCAGCAGCCAAGTATTACAAGAGACCCAGTACTTC. Its protein product is CASSQVLQETQYF.

This clonotype is a singleton in its sample. V usage is TRBV20-1 and J usage is TRBJ2-5, with TRBD2 identical over 13 bases. Trimming at V came to 6 bases and at J to 4 bases, leaving 11 bases not matched to a gene. Looked up from germline, CDR1 is DFQATT and CDR2 is SNEGSKA (reference sequence). The CDR3 has 16 residues. The CDR3 DNA reads as TGCAGTGCAATTCGGACTAGCGGGAGTGTGGGAGAGACCCAGTACTTC. It is translated as CSAIRTSGSVGETQYF.

The V call is TRBV29-1, the J call TRBJ2-1; 7 bases match TRBD1. Trimming at V came to 2 bases and at J to 4 bases, leaving 5 bases not matched to a gene. The CDR3 length is 14 residues. CDR1 and CDR2 from the germline V gene are SQVTM and ANQGSEA. The CDR3 bases are TGCAGCGTTGAACACAGGGGTAGATACAATGAGCAGTTCTTC. Residues: CSVEHRGRYNEQFF.

The chain carries TRBV7-9 and TRBJ2-7; D gene ambiguous. There are 12 residues in the CDR3. The V end was cut by 6 bases, the J end by 7 bases, with 13 bases between. Germline CDR1 is SEHNR and CDR2 is FQNEAQ (reference sequence). CDR3 nucleotides: TGTGCCAGCAGGGACCGTACTGGGGAGCAGTACTTC. As protein: CASRDRTGEQYF.

The V and J genes are TRBV5-4 and TRBJ2-5, with a weak D call TRBD1 (6 bases). V shed 4 bases and J shed 2 bases, with 15 bases lying between them. The CDR3 spans 15 residues. The germline CDR1 and CDR2 sequences are SGHNT and YYREEE (reference sequence). The CDR3 region is CASSQPGTLQETQYF. The CDR3 nucleotides are TGTGCCAGCAGCCAGCCCGGGACACTACAAGAGACCCAGTACTTC.

This chain uses TRBV3-1 with TRBJ1-5; a possible D gene is TRBD1 (5 bases). V lost 4 bases and J 7 bases, leaving 8 bases between the germline ends. The CDR3 has 12 residues. Germline V CDR1 and CDR2: LGHDT, YNNKEL (reference sequence). CDR3 residues: CASSRRGQPQHF. The CDR3 bases are TGTGCCAGCAGCCGTCGGGGCCAGCCCCAGCATTTT.

The chain carries TRBV7-6 and TRBJ2-2; no firm D call. Trimming pared 2 bases from V and 4 bases from J, leaving 17 bases between. The CDR3 spans 17 residues. Looked up from germline, CDR1 is SGHVS and CDR2 is FNYEAQ. CDR3 nucleotides: TGTGCCAGCAGCTTAATCCCTATTAGCCAGAGCACCGGGGAGCTGTTTTTT. As protein: CASSLIPISQSTGELFF.

The chain carries TRBV3-1 and TRBJ1-4, with D uncertain. There are 15 residues in the CDR3. Germline CDR1 reads LGHDT; CDR2 reads YNNKEL (reference sequence). V shed 4 bases and J shed 8 bases, with 17 bases lying between them. CDR3 bases: TGTGCCAGCAGCCCCCCGGCCCATCTGGAGGAAAAACTGTTTTTT. Translated: CASSPPAHLEEKLFF.

The rearrangement joins TRBV2 to TRBJ2-7; D may be TRBD1 or TRBD2 (7 bases each). Trimming left V 11 bases short and J 3 bases short, with 11 bases between. Germline-derived CDR1 and CDR2 are SNHLY and FYNNEI. The CDR3 consists of 11 residues. CDR3 nucleotide sequence: TGTGCCTCAGGGGGGGACTACGAGCAGTACTTC. This translates into CASGGDYEQYF.

The rearrangement links TRBV7-9 to TRBJ1-1, with TRBD1 matching 7 bases. V trimming: 4 bases; J trimming: 1 base; junction bases outside the gene matches: 3. Germline V lookup: CDR1 SEHNR, CDR2 FQNEAQ (reference sequence). This CDR3 has 14 amino acids. In DNA, the CDR3 is TGTGCCAGCAGCTCATGGGACAGGAACACTGAAGCTTTCTTT. This translates into CASSSWDRNTEAFF.

This chain joins TRBV20-1 and TRBJ2-1; no firm D call. The germline V gene has CDR1 DFQATT and CDR2 SNEGSKA (reference sequence). The CDR3 consists of 11 residues. The V and J ends lost 3 bases and 10 bases respectively, with 10 bases between them. As DNA, the CDR3 is TGCAGTGCTAGGTTACCTACCGAGCAGTTCTTC. Amino acid sequence: CSARLPTEQFF.

The CDR3 nucleotides read TGCGCCAGCAGTGAGGCAGAGACCCAGTACTTC. Its translation: CASSEAETQYF. The rearrangement links TRBV10-2 to TRBJ2-5; D uncertain. Germline V gene sequence: CDR1 WSHSY, CDR2 SAAADI. This CDR3 has 11 residues. Trimming took off 2 bases at V and 4 bases at J, with 2 bases between the two ends.

The rearrangement links TRBV28 to TRBJ1-5; D is perhaps TRBD1 (6 bases). The V end was cut by 5 bases, the J end by 6 bases, with 17 bases between. In germline, CDR1 is MDHEN, CDR2 SYDVKM. The CDR3 has 15 amino acids. The CDR3 coding sequence is TGTGCCAGCAGTCTCCAACAGGGAGGCGGTCAGCCCCAGCATTTT. Encoded protein: CASSLQQGGGQPQHF.

The rearrangement links TRBV5-4 to TRBJ2-2; D is ambiguous. The length of the CDR3 is 16 residues. V gave up 4 bases and J gave up 3 bases, with 16 bases separating them. The germline V gene encodes CDR1 SGHNT and CDR2 YYREEE (reference sequence). The CDR3 reads CASSLAAFLDTGELFF. The CDR3 coding sequence is TGTGCCAGCAGCCTGGCCGCCTTCCTGGACACCGGGGAGCTGTTTTTT.